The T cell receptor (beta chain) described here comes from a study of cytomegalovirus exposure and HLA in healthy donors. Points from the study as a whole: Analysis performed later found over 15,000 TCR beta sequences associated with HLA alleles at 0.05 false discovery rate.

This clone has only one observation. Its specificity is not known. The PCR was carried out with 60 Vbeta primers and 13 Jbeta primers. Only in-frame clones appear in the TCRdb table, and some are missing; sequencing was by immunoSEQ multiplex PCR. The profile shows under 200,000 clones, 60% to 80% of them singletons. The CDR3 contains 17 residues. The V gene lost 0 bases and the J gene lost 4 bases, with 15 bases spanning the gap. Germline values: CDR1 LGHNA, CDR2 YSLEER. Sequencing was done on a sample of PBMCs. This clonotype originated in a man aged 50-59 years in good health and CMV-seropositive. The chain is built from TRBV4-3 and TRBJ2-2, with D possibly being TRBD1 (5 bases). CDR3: CASSQEGYQGFTGELFF. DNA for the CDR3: TGCGCCAGCAGCCAAGAAGGTTACCAGGGATTCACCGGGGAGCTGTTTTTT.